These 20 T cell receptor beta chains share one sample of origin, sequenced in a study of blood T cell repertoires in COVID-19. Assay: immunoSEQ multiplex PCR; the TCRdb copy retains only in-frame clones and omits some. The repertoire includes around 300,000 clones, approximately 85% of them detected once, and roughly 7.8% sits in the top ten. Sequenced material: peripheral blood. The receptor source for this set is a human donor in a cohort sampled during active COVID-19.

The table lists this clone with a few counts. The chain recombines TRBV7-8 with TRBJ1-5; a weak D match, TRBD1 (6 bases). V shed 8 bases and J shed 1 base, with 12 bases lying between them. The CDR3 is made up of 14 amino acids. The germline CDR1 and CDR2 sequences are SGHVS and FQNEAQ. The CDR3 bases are TGTGCCAGCCGTCTGGGGGCGAGCAATCAGCCCCAGCATTTT. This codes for CASRLGASNQPQHF.

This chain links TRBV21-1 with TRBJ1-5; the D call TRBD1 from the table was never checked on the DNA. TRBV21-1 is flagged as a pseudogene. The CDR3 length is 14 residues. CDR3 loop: CASSKGGPGEPQHF. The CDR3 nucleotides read TGTGCCAGCAGTAAAGGCGGTCCAGGGGAGCCCCAGCATTTT.

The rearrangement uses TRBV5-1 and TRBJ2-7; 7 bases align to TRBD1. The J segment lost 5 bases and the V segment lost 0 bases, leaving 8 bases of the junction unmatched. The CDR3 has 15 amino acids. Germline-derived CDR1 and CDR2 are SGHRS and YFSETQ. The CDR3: CASSLGRGQNNEQYF. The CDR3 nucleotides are TGCGCCAGCAGCTTGGGTAGGGGACAGAACAACGAGCAGTACTTC.

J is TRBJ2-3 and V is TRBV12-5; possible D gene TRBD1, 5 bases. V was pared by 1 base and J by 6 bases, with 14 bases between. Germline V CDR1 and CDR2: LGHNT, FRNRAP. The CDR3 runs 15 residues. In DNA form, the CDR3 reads TGTGCTAGTGGTTTGGGACAGACTGGGGATGATACGCAGTATTTT. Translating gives CASGLGQTGDDTQYF.

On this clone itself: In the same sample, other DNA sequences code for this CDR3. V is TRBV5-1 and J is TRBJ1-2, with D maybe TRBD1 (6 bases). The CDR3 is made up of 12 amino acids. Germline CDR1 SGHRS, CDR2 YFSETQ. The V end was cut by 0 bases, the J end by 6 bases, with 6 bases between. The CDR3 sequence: CASSLAGDGYTF. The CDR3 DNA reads TGCGCCAGCAGCTTGGCAGGGGATGGCTACACCTTC.

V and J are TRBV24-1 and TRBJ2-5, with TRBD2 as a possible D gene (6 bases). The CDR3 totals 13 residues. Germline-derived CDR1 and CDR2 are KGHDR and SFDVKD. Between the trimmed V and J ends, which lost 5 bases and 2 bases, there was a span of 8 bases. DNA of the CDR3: TGTGCCACCAGTGCTGGGGGGCAAGAGACCCAGTACTTC. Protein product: CATSAGGQETQYF.

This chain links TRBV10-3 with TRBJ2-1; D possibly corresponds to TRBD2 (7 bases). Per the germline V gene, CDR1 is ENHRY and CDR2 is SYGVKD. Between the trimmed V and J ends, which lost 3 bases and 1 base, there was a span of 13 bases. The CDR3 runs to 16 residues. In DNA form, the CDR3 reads TGTGCCATCAGTGACGGGGGGCGAGTATCCTACAATGAGCAGTTCTTC. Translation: CAISDGGRVSYNEQFF.

For the CDR3, the DNA is TGTGCCAGCAGCTTAGTCCCGACTTGGGTAGAGGGTGGCTACACCTTC. Amino acid sequence: CASSLVPTWVEGGYTF. The rearrangement joins TRBV7-8 to TRBJ1-2; no reliable D call. Looked up from germline, CDR1 is SGHVS and CDR2 is FQNEAQ. The CDR3 extends over 16 amino acids. V was pared by 1 base and J by 7 bases, with 19 bases between.

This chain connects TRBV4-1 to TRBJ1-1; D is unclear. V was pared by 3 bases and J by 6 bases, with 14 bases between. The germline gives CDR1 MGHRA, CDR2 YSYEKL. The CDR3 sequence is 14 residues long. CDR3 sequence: CASSQAQRGPEAFF. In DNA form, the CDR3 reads TGCGCCAGCAGCCAGGCCCAGCGGGGTCCTGAAGCTTTCTTT.

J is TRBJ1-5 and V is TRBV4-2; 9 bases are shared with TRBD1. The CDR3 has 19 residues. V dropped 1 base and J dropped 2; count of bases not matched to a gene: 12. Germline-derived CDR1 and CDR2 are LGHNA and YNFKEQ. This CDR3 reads CASSQAPGQGVLGNQPQHF. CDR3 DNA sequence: TGTGCCAGCAGCCAAGCCCCGGGACAGGGAGTATTGGGCAATCAGCCCCAGCATTTT.

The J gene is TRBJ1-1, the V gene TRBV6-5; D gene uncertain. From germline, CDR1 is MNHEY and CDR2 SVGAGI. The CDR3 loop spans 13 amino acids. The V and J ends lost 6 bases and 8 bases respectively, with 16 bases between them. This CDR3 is CASSRLRGSEAFF. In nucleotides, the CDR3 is TGTGCCAGCAGCCGTTTGAGAGGCTCCGAAGCTTTCTTT.

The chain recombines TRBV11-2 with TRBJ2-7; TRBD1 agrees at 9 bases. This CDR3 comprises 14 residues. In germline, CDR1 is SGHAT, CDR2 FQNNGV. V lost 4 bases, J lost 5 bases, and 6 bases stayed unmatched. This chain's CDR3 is CASSSKQGADEQYF. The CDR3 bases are TGTGCCAGCAGCTCAAAACAGGGGGCCGACGAGCAGTACTTC.

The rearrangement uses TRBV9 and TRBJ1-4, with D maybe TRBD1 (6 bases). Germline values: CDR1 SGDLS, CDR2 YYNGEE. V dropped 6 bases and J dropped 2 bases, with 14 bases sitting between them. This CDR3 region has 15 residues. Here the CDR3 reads CASTTHTGTNEKLFF. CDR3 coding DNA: TGTGCCAGCACCACTCATACAGGGACTAATGAAAAACTGTTTTTT.

CDR3 sequence reads: CAAKTGETTEAFF. The CDR3 DNA reads as TGTGCCGCCAAGACAGGAGAGACCACTGAAGCTTTCTTT. The rearrangement joins TRBV10-3 to TRBJ1-1; D is perhaps TRBD1 (6 bases). Trimming left V 11 bases short and J 4 bases short, with 17 bases between. The CDR3 sequence is 13 residues long. From germline, CDR1 is ENHRY and CDR2 SYGVKD.

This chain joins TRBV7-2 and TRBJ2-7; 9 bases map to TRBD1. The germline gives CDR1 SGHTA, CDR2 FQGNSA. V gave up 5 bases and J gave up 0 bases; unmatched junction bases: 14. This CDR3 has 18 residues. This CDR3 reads CASSLGQGTLTRSYEQYF. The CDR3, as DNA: TGTGCCAGCAGCCTAGGACAGGGGACATTAACCCGCTCCTACGAGCAGTACTTC.

CDR3 coding DNA: TGCAGCGCCGTGCCGGGGGTATCCTACAATGAGCAGTTCTTC. Encoded protein: CSAVPGVSYNEQFF. This chain uses TRBV29-1 with TRBJ2-1; D perhaps matches TRBD2 (6 bases). From germline, CDR1 is SQVTM and CDR2 ANQGSEA. With 7 bases removed from V and 1 base from J, the gap between germline ends came to 14 bases. This CDR3 region has 14 residues.

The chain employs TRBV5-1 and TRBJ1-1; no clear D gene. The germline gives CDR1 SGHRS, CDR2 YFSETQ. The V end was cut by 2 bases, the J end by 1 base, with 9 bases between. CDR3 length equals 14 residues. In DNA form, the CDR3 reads TGCGCCAGCAGCTTCGGAGACGGGAACACTGAAGCTTTCTTT. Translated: CASSFGDGNTEAFF.

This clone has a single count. CDR3 in amino acids: CASSLVRISYEQYF. The CDR3, as DNA: TGTGCCAGCAGCTTAGTCAGGATCTCCTACGAGCAGTACTTC. This chain joins TRBV7-8 and TRBJ2-7; no definite D call. V lost 1 base and J lost 0, with 7 bases in between. The CDR3 runs 14 residues. CDR1 is SGHVS, CDR2 FQNEAQ, per germline.

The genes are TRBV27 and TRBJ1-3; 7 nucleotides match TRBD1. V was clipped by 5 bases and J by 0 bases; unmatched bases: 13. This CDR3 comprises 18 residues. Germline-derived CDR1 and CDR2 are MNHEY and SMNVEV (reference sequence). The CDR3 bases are TGTGCCAGCAGTCCCCCCGACAGGGCCCCCAGCTCTGGAAACACCATATATTTT. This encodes CASSPPDRAPSSGNTIYF.

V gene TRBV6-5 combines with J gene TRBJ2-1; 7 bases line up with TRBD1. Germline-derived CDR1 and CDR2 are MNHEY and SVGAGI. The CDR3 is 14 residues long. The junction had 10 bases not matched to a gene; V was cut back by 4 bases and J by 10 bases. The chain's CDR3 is CASSSPRQGREQFF. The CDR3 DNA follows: TGTGCCAGCAGTTCCCCCCGACAGGGTCGGGAGCAGTTCTTC.